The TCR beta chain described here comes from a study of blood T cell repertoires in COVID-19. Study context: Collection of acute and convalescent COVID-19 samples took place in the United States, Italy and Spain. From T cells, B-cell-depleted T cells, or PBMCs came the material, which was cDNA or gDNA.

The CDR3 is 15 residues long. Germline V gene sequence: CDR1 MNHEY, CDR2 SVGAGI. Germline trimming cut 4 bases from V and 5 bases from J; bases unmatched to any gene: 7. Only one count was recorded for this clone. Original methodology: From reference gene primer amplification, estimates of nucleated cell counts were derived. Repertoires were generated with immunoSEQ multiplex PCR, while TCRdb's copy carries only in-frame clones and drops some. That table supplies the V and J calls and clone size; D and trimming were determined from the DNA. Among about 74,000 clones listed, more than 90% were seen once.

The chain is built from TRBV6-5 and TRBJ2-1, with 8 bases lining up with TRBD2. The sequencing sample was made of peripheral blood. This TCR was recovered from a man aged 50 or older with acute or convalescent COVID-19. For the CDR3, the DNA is TGTGCCAGCAGTTCCGAAACTAGCGGAAACAATGAGCAGTTCTTC. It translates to CASSSETSGNNEQFF.